These 28 T cell receptor beta chains were sequenced from one sample in a study of T cell changes during pregnancy in multiple sclerosis. Here immunoSEQ multiplex PCR was the method, and the copy in TCRdb shows in-frame clones only, minus some. In the table there are 75,000 to 90,000 clones, 90% to 95% of which are singletons. This specimen was CD4+ T cells from peripheral blood mononuclear cells, taken before pregnancy. These receptors originate from a female donor with multiple sclerosis, enrolled in a pregnancy study.

The chain combines TRBV18 with TRBJ2-1; 12 bases line up with TRBD2. V lost 3 bases, J lost 7 bases, and 1 base stayed unmatched. The CDR3 totals 14 residues. CDR1 and CDR2 from the germline V gene are KGHSH and LQKENI. The CDR3 sequence: CASSPLAGGNEQFF. Here the CDR3 DNA reads TGTGCCAGCTCACCTCTAGCGGGGGGGAATGAGCAGTTCTTC.

DNA for the CDR3: TGTGCCAGCAGCTTGGGTCGGGTCCACGAGCAGTACTTC. Translated: CASSLGRVHEQYF. This chain joins TRBV5-6 and TRBJ2-7; D gene ambiguous. Germline CDR1 is SGHDT and CDR2 is YYEEEE. V gave up 0 bases and J gave up 5 bases, with 9 bases separating them. CDR3 length: 13 amino acids.

This clone was detected only a few times. The same CDR3 also results from other DNA sequences found in this sample. This chain uses TRBV27 with TRBJ1-1; D remains ambiguous. The germline V gene encodes CDR1 MNHEY and CDR2 SMNVEV (reference sequence). V dropped 4 bases and J dropped 7 bases, with 13 bases sitting between them. CDR3 length: 13 residues. Here the CDR3 reads CASSSTVSGEAFF. As DNA, the CDR3 is TGTGCCAGCAGTTCGACGGTGTCGGGTGAAGCTTTCTTT.

The rearrangement joins TRBV5-1 to TRBJ2-7; perhaps TRBD2 as D (5 bases). The CDR3 loop spans 16 amino acids. Per the germline V gene, CDR1 is SGHRS and CDR2 is YFSETQ. V was trimmed by 4 bases and J by 3 bases, leaving 20 bases between them. The DNA for the CDR3 is TGCGCCAGCAGCGAAGGGAGCGCCGGTGGAAACTACGAGCAGTACTTC. It yields the protein CASSEGSAGGNYEQYF.

The chain couples TRBV7-3 to TRBJ2-1, with D perhaps matching TRBD2 (6 bases). V was clipped by 1 base and J by 8 bases, with 15 bases between them. The CDR3 is made up of 15 amino acids. Germline V lookup: CDR1 SGHTA, CDR2 FQGTGA. The CDR3 sequence: CASSLRIGGDDEQFF. As DNA, the CDR3 is TGTGCCAGCAGCTTAAGAATCGGAGGGGACGATGAGCAGTTCTTC.

The rearrangement links TRBV11-2 to TRBJ2-7; 7 bases fit TRBD1. This CDR3 is built from 14 residues. V trimming: 5 bases; J trimming: 0 bases; junction bases outside the gene matches: 4. Germline CDR1 and CDR2: SGHAT and FQNNGV. The DNA of the CDR3 is TGTGCCAGCAGCCCGGACAGGTCCTCCTACGAGCAGTACTTC. Amino acid sequence: CASSPDRSSYEQYF. Full variable domain (missing parts from reference TRBV11-2 and TRBJ2-7): EAGVAQSPRYKIIEKRQSVAFWCNPISGHATLYWYQQILGQGPKLLIQFQNNGVVDDSQLPKDRFSAERLKGVDSTLKIQPAKLEDSAVYLCASSPDRSSYEQYFGPGTRLTVT.

The J gene is TRBJ1-1, the V gene TRBV6-6; 7 bases align to TRBD1. This CDR3 has 15 amino acids. Germline-derived CDR1 and CDR2 are MNHNY and SVGAGI (reference sequence). The ends lost 5 bases at V and 1 base at J; junction bases unmatched: 7. The CDR3 reads CASSPTGAGNTEAFF. DNA of the CDR3: TGTGCCAGCAGTCCAACAGGGGCTGGGAACACTGAAGCTTTCTTT.

The genes are TRBV19 and TRBJ2-7; D is unclear. CDR3 length: 13 amino acids. The V gene lost 0 bases and the J gene lost 4 bases, with 7 bases spanning the gap. Germline V lookup: CDR1 LNHDA, CDR2 SQIVND (reference sequence). In DNA form, the CDR3 reads TGTGCCAGTAGTATAGATATGAGATACGAGCAGTACTTC. Translated: CASSIDMRYEQYF.

The chain employs TRBV4-1 and TRBJ1-2; no reliable D call. V lost 4 bases and J lost 4, with 16 bases in between. Germline lookup yields CDR1 MGHRA and CDR2 YSYEKL. The CDR3 has 15 amino acids. CDR3 nucleotides: TGCGCCAGCAGCCGAAGCGCCGGTCGGAGCTATGGCTACACCTTC. This sequence encodes CASSRSAGRSYGYTF.

J is TRBJ2-5 and V is TRBV4-1; 9 bases fit TRBD2. The J segment lost 5 bases and the V segment lost 0 bases, leaving 10 bases of the junction unmatched. The CDR3 sequence is 17 residues long. CDR1 is MGHRA, CDR2 YSYEKL, per germline. CDR3 in amino acids: CASSQEVTSGGEETQYF. DNA of the CDR3: TGCGCCAGCAGCCAAGAAGTGACTAGCGGAGGGGAGGAGACCCAGTACTTC.

The chain uses TRBV15 and TRBJ2-7; 10 bases match TRBD1. Germline CDR1 and CDR2: LNHNV and YYDKDF (reference sequence). This CDR3 is built from 18 residues. V trimming: 2 bases; J trimming: 1 base; junction bases outside the gene matches: 11. CDR3 protein: CATSRNRPGQGSSYEQYF. For the CDR3, the DNA is TGTGCCACCAGCAGAAACCGTCCGGGACAGGGGTCATCCTACGAGCAGTACTTC.

The rearrangement uses TRBV6-5 and TRBJ1-4; 11 bases are shared with TRBD1. Germline V gene sequence: CDR1 MNHEY, CDR2 SVGAGI. Trimming removed 5 bases from V and 7 bases from J; junction bases left unmatched: 3. This CDR3 spans 14 amino acids. The CDR3 reads CASSGQGAGEKLFF. For the CDR3, the DNA is TGTGCCAGCAGTGGACAGGGGGCGGGTGAAAAACTGTTTTTT.

The chain uses TRBV5-1 and TRBJ2-1, with TRBD2 matching 8 bases. The V segment lost 3 bases and the J segment 5 bases; nucleotides outside the gene matches: 13. The CDR3 covers 17 residues. Germline values: CDR1 SGHRS, CDR2 YFSETQ. The CDR3 sequence is CASSSGGFGRNNNEQFF. CDR3 DNA sequence: TGCGCCAGCAGCTCGGGGGGGTTCGGGAGGAACAACAATGAGCAGTTCTTC. Full variable domain (rest looked up from reference TRBV5-1 and TRBJ2-1): KAGVTQTPRYLIKTRGQQVTLSCSPISGHRSVSWYQQTPGQGLQFLFEYFSETQRNKGNFPGRFSGRQFSNSRSEMNVSTLELGDSALYLCASSSGGFGRNNNEQFFGPGTRLTVL.

This clone was found once. The CDR3 coding sequence is TGTGCCAGCAGCTGGCGGAACAGGGCCGGGAACACTGAAGCTTTCTTT. This codes for CASSWRNRAGNTEAFF. The chain recombines TRBV5-4 with TRBJ1-1, with D possibly TRBD1 on 6 matching bases. This CDR3 has 16 amino acids. CDR1 is SGHNT and CDR2 is YYREEE in the germline V gene (reference sequence). V lost 3 bases to trimming and J lost 1 base, with 16 bases between them.

The chain joins TRBV14 to TRBJ2-1, with 10 nucleotides matching TRBD2. V dropped 1 base and J dropped 10; count of bases not matched to a gene: 7. Per the germline V gene, CDR1 is SGHDN and CDR2 is FVKESK. The CDR3 covers 15 residues. The CDR3 is CASSQALAGAGEQFF. The CDR3 coding sequence is TGTGCCAGCAGCCAAGCTCTAGCGGGGGCGGGGGAGCAGTTCTTC.

The gene calls are TRBV6-6 and TRBJ1-4; maybe TRBD1 (5 bases). CDR3 length: 16 residues. The germline CDR1 and CDR2 sequences are MNHNY and SVGAGI (reference sequence). The V gene lost 5 bases and the J gene lost 4 bases, with 17 bases spanning the gap. Here the CDR3 DNA reads TGTGCCAGCAGTCGCCGGGACTCAGATTTTAATGAAAAACTGTTTTTT. Residues: CASSRRDSDFNEKLFF.

The chain links TRBV30 to TRBJ2-1, with TRBD2 matching over 15 bases. Unmatched junction bases numbered 8, after V lost 0 bases and J lost 8 bases. Per the germline V gene, CDR1 is GTSNPN and CDR2 is SVGIG (reference sequence). This CDR3 has 17 residues. The CDR3 loop reads CAWSVRGLAGGRYEQFF. The DNA of the CDR3 is TGTGCCTGGAGTGTACGAGGACTAGCGGGGGGGCGTTATGAGCAGTTCTTC. The whole variable domain, remainder taken from reference TRBV30 and TRBJ2-1, is SQTIHQWPATLVQPVGSPLSLECTVEGTSNPNLYWYRQAAGRGLQLLFYSVGIGQISSEVPQNLSASRPQDRQFILSSKKLLLSDSGFYLCAWSVRGLAGGRYEQFFGPGTRLTVL.

The CDR3 nucleotides read TGTGCCAGCAGCCTTGGGACTGTCCAAACAGATACGCAGTATTTT. Its protein is CASSLGTVQTDTQYF. This chain links TRBV5-4 with TRBJ2-3; TRBD2 might be the D (6 bases). Germline V gene lookup returns CDR1 SGHNT and CDR2 YYREEE (reference sequence). V gave up 4 bases and J gave up 3 bases, with 15 bases separating them. This CDR3 contains 15 residues.

The CDR3 coding sequence is TGTGCCAGCAGTTACTCGCAGGGCTTGACCCAGTACTTC. Translating gives CASSYSQGLTQYF. The gene calls are TRBV6-5 and TRBJ2-5; possible D gene TRBD1, 5 bases. Germline values: CDR1 MNHEY, CDR2 SVGAGI. Trimming removed 0 bases from V and 7 bases from J, with 9 bases in between. There are 13 residues in the CDR3.

This clone was recorded once. This chain connects TRBV29-1 to TRBJ2-1; no clear D. V shed 5 bases and J shed 6 bases, with 20 bases lying between them. The CDR3 totals 15 residues. Germline V gene sequence: CDR1 SQVTM, CDR2 ANQGSEA. The CDR3 bases are TGCAGCGTTCGGCTTCCCTTGACTGGTAGCAATGAGCAGTTCTTC. Translated, it gives CSVRLPLTGSNEQFF.

The chain uses TRBV20-1 and TRBJ1-1, with a possible D match to TRBD1 (5 bases). The CDR3 is 11 residues long. Trimming took off 7 bases at V and 7 bases at J, with 13 bases between the two ends. Germline CDR1 DFQATT, CDR2 SNEGSKA (reference sequence). The CDR3 DNA reads as TGCAGTGTAAATGAAGGGGTTGAAGCTTTCTTT. Its translation: CSVNEGVEAFF.

J is TRBJ1-2 and V is TRBV6-5; D not resolved. Germline CDR1 reads MNHEY; CDR2 reads SVGAGI. The CDR3 is 15 residues long. With 0 bases removed from V and 3 bases from J, the gap between germline ends came to 11 bases. For the CDR3, the DNA is TGTGCCAGCAGTTACTCGTCCCGTCTTTACTATGGCTACACCTTC. This encodes CASSYSSRLYYGYTF.

The gene calls are TRBV7-2 and TRBJ2-5; D call uncertain. In germline, CDR1 is SGHTA, CDR2 FQGNSA. The CDR3 extends over 15 amino acids. V gave up 2 bases and J gave up 1 base, with 11 bases separating them. CDR3 DNA: TGTGCCAGCAGCTTATTCGGTAGTACCCAAGAGACCCAGTACTTC. Translating it yields CASSLFGSTQETQYF. The complete variable domain, with remaining parts taken from reference TRBV7-2 and TRBJ2-5, reads GAGVSQSPSNKVTEKGKDVELRCDPISGHTALYWYRQSLGQGLEFLIYFQGNSAPDKSGLPSDRFSAERTGGSVSTLTIQRTQQEDSAVYLCASSLFGSTQETQYFGPGTRLLVL.

This rearrangement joins TRBV5-1 to TRBJ2-5; tentatively, D is TRBD1 (5 bases). In germline, CDR1 is SGHRS, CDR2 YFSETQ. This CDR3 is built from 14 residues. V was clipped by 4 bases and J by 0 bases, with 10 bases between them. This CDR3 is CASSKQGYQETQYF. The CDR3 DNA follows: TGCGCCAGCAGCAAGCAGGGCTACCAAGAGACCCAGTACTTC.

J is TRBJ1-4 and V is TRBV7-2; D may be TRBD1 (5 bases). Trimming removed 6 bases at V and 5 bases at J, with 13 bases between. The CDR3 loop spans 14 amino acids. The V gene's germline CDR1 is SGHTA and CDR2 FQGNSA. The CDR3 coding sequence is TGTGCCAGCAGTTACAGCGGGGGGAATGAAAAACTGTTTTTT. The encoded protein is CASSYSGGNEKLFF.

This chain links TRBV30 with TRBJ2-5; no firm D call. V lost 2 bases to trimming and J lost 2 bases, with 12 bases between them. The germline V gene has CDR1 GTSNPN and CDR2 SVGIG (reference sequence). The CDR3 covers 14 residues. CDR3 sequence: CAWSTDIYQETQYF. The DNA for the CDR3 is TGTGCCTGGAGTACCGACATTTATCAAGAGACCCAGTACTTC.

Notes on this clone: The sample contains more than one DNA sequence encoding this CDR3. The gene calls are TRBV6-5 and TRBJ2-3; 11 positions agree with TRBD2. V trimming: 6 bases; J trimming: 0 bases; junction bases outside the gene matches: 2. The CDR3 contains 15 residues. The germline CDR1 and CDR2 sequences are MNHEY and SVGAGI. CDR3 coding DNA: TGTGCCAGCAGCCGGACTAGCGGGAGCACAGATACGCAGTATTTT. Translating it yields CASSRTSGSTDTQYF.

This chain connects TRBV9 to TRBJ2-3; 10 positions match TRBD2. CDR3 size: 15 residues. Trimming took 3 bases from V and 3 from J; bases not matched to a gene: 4. The germline gives CDR1 SGDLS, CDR2 YYNGEE. The CDR3 spells CASSAGLAWTDTQYF. The CDR3 region has the DNA TGTGCCAGCAGCGCGGGACTAGCGTGGACAGATACGCAGTATTTT.